The rows below give T cell receptor gamma chains drawn from one sample of a study of Vδ1+ human thymocytes. TCRdb fed the multiplex PCR reads to CATT. The table lists tens of thousands of gamma-chain clones, roughly 13% of them singletons. The sequencing input was Vdelta1+ gamma-delta thymocytes from the thymus. These receptors came from a child under two years old who had congenital heart surgery. Both conserved end residues are part of each CDR3. Only some rows state a clone size, as once, few, many or a class for expanded clones.

size	J	V	CDR3	DNA
NA	TRGJ1/TRGJ2	TRGV3	CATWDRPRRGKLF	TGTGCCACCTGGGACAGGCCCCGAAGGGGGAAACTCTTT
few	TRGJ1/TRGJ2	TRGV8	CATWDPGKGYKKLF	TGTGCCACCTGGGACCCAGGAAAGGGATATAAGAAACTCTTT
NA	TRGJP	TRGV9	CALWEVWELGKKIKVF	TGTGCCTTGTGGGAGGTTTGGGAGTTGGGCAAAAAAATCAAGGTATTT
NA	TRGJP2	TRGV3	CATWDRDKGDWIKTF	TGTGCCACCTGGGACAGGGATAAAGGTGATTGGATCAAGACGTTT
medium-sized	TRGJ1/TRGJ2	TRGV2	CATWDGQGKLF	TGTGCCACCTGGGACGGGCAGGGGAAACTCTTT
few	TRGJ1/TRGJ2	TRGV9	CALWELWCHYYKKLF	TGTGCCCTGTGGGAGTTATGGTGTCATTATTATAAGAAACTCTTT
few	TRGJP2	TRGV5	CATWDRFGSSDWIKTF	TGTGCCACCTGGGACAGGTTTGGTAGTAGTGATTGGATCAAGACGTTT
NA	TRGJ1/TRGJ2	TRGV8	CATWVMSPTYYKKLF	TGTGCCACCTGGGTAATGTCCCCCACTTATTATAAGAAACTCTTT
few	TRGJ1/TRGJ2	TRGV5	CATWDRLDHYYKKLF	TGTGCCACCTGGGACAGGCTAGACCATTATTATAAGAAACTCTTT
NA	TRGJP2	TRGV4	CATWNDLGSDWIKTF	TGTGCCACCTGGAATGATCTGGGTAGTGATTGGATCAAGACGTTT
few	TRGJ1/TRGJ2	TRGV4	CATWDGPPQLFRQKLF	TGTGCCACCTGGGATGGGCCACCACAACTGTTTCGTCAGAAACTCTTT
NA	TRGJ1/TRGJ2	TRGV4	CATWDGRPFGYKKLF	TGTGCCACCTGGGATGGGCGCCCCTTCGGTTATAAGAAACTCTTT
few	TRGJ1/TRGJ2	TRGV9	CALWEVQRYKKLF	TGTGCCTTGTGGGAGGTGCAACGTTATAAGAAACTCTTT
few	TRGJ1/TRGJ2	TRGV5	CATWDRPPWDKKLF	TGTGCCACCTGGGACAGGCCCCCTTGGGATAAGAAACTCTTT
NA	TRGJ1/TRGJ2	TRGV3	CATWDRGWGNKKLF	TGTGCCACCTGGGACAGGGGCTGGGGTAATAAGAAACTCTTT
few	TRGJ1/TRGJ2	TRGV8	CATWDIAYKKLF	TGTGCCACCTGGGATATAGCTTATAAGAAACTCTTT
NA	TRGJ1/TRGJ2	TRGV4	CATWKWASSGGKLF	TGTGCCACCTGGAAATGGGCATCGTCGGGTGGGAAACTCTTT
NA	TRGJ1/TRGJ2	TRGV2	CATWDGPKNYYKKLF	TGTGCCACCTGGGACGGGCCAAAGAATTATTATAAGAAACTCTTT
NA	TRGJP1	TRGV9	CALWVKGRFRIF	TGTGCCTTGTGGGTAAAGGGGCGGTTCAGGATATTT
few	TRGJP2	TRGV3	CATWDRHSDWIKTF	TGTGCCACCTGGGACAGGCACAGTGATTGGATCAAGACGTTT
NA	TRGJ1/TRGJ2	TRGV9	CALWELPGKKLF	TGTGCCTTGTGGGAGCTCCCTGGAAAGAAACTCTTT
NA	TRGJ1/TRGJ2	TRGV8	CATWDPAHYYKKLF	TGTGCCACCTGGGATCCCGCCCATTATTATAAGAAACTCTTT
NA	TRGJ1/TRGJ2	TRGV3	CATWDRSVGSYYKKLF	TGTGCCACCTGGGACAGGTCGGTAGGTAGTTATTATAAGAAACTCTTT
few	TRGJP1	TRGV9	CALCRWFKIF	TGTGCCTTGTGTCGTTGGTTCAAGATATTT
medium-sized	TRGJ1/TRGJ2	TRGV5	CATWDRRGYYKKLF	TGTGCCACCTGGGACAGGCGAGGGTATTATAAGAAACTCTTT
few	TRGJ1/TRGJ2	TRGV9	CALWEGYPYYKKLF	TGTGCCTTGTGGGAGGGGTATCCTTATTATAAGAAACTCTTT
few	TRGJ1/TRGJ2	TRGV2	CATWDGLSHKKLF	TGTGCCACCTGGGACGGGCTTAGTCATAAGAAACTCTTT
few	TRGJ1/TRGJ2	TRGV4	CATWDCYKKLF	TGTGCCACCTGGGATTGCTATAAGAAACTCTTT
NA	TRGJ1/TRGJ2	TRGV8	CATWPNLGYKKLF	TGTGCCACCTGGCCTAACTTAGGTTATAAGAAACTCTTT
few	TRGJ1/TRGJ2	TRGV4	CATWAAGVVYKKLF	TGTGCCACCTGGGCCGCGGGGGTGGTATATAAGAAACTCTTT
few	TRGJP	TRGV9	CALWEVPEALGKKIKVF	TGTGCCTTGTGGGAGGTCCCTGAGGCCTTGGGCAAAAAAATCAAGGTATTT
few	TRGJ1/TRGJ2	TRGV9	CALWEVQKKLF	TGTGCCTTGTGGGAGGTCCAAAAGAAACTCTTT
NA	TRGJP1	TRGV4	CATWNGGTGWFKIF	TGTGCCACCTGGAATGGTGGCACTGGTTGGTTCAAGATATTT
few	TRGJ1/TRGJ2	TRGV2	CATWDGTSLVKKLF	TGTGCCACCTGGGACGGAACCTCCCTAGTTAAGAAACTCTTT
few	TRGJ1/TRGJ2	TRGV2	CATWDGDAKLF	TGTGCCACCTGGGACGGGGACGCGAAACTCTTT
NA	TRGJ1/TRGJ2	TRGV4	CATWDGGYKKLF	TGTGCCACCTGGGATGGAGGATATAAGAAACTCTTT
NA	TRGJP2	TRGV5	CATWDRPGDSDWIKTF	TGTGCCACCTGGGACAGGCCGGGGGATAGTGATTGGATCAAGACGTTT